These 21 T cell receptor beta chains came from one sample sequenced in a study of blood T cells in healthy people across ages (dated by TCRdb to about 2015). The protocol used for the library was 5' RACE. TCRdb records Illumina HiSeq 2500 as the sequencer. A second PCR of about 7 to 12 cycles was run with a J-beta primer mix and a sample-barcoded 5' primer. The public sequencing data were trimmed at Q25 with fastp and processed into clonotypes with MiXCR by TCRdb, which kept only in-frame beta chains. Every distinct CDR3 protein forms one entry, paired with its most common genes and DNA. Across this sample there are hundreds of thousands of distinct CDR3 sequences, with more than 25% seen only once. The ten largest account for 15% to 20% of the sample. The sample taken for sequencing was blood. Receptor source: a woman of 80 years or more in good health.

A few counts support this clonotype. This chain uses TRBV9 with TRBJ1-1; D is uncertain. The CDR3 extends over 14 amino acids. Trimming took 0 bases from V and 0 from J, leaving 6 bases between them. Germline CDR1 is SGDLS and CDR2 is YYNGEE. In DNA, the CDR3 is TGTGCCAGCAGCGTAGCCCCGCTGAACACTGAAGCTTTCTTT. Its translation: CASSVAPLNTEAFF.

This clonotype was detected ten times or more. The chain links TRBV5-1 to TRBJ2-1; 11 bases line up with TRBD1. V trimming: 2 bases; J trimming: 10 bases; junction bases outside the gene matches: 11. The length of the CDR3 is 16 residues. Germline V gene data show CDR1 as SGHRS and CDR2 as YFSETQ. As DNA, the CDR3 is TGCGCCAGCAGCTTAATAGGATGGGGACAGGGGGACGAGCAGTTCTTC. Amino acid sequence: CASSLIGWGQGDEQFF.

Points on this clonotype: A read error may be the cause here, since a much bigger clone is one base away. This chain links TRBV4-1 with TRBJ2-7, with 11 bases aligning to TRBD1. This CDR3 spans 15 amino acids. With V trimmed by 2 bases and J by 2 bases, 2 bases remained unmatched. Germline V gene sequence: CDR1 MGHRA, CDR2 YSYEKL. The CDR3 spells CASSQRGQGAYEQYF. The CDR3 bases are TGCGCCAGCAGCCAACGGGGACAGGGGGCCTACGAGCAGTACTTC.

This clonotype was picked up many times. This CDR3 reads CSAGGGAGETQYF. The CDR3 DNA follows: TGCAGTGCTGGAGGGGGCGCCGGGGAGACCCAGTACTTC. The V gene is TRBV20-1, the J gene TRBJ2-5, with D possibly matching TRBD1 (7 bases). The CDR3 loop spans 13 amino acids. The germline V gene encodes CDR1 DFQATT and CDR2 SNEGSKA (reference sequence). Trimming took off 5 bases at V and 5 bases at J, with 15 bases between the two ends.

At least ten counts were recorded for this clonotype. This sequence joins TRBV6-2 or TRBV6-3 and TRBJ1-2; no definite D call. This CDR3 contains 11 residues. The germline V gene has CDR1 MNHEY and CDR2 SVGEGT. V lost 8 bases, J lost 2 bases, and 6 bases lay in between. The CDR3: CASGRNYGYTF. CDR3 DNA sequence: TGTGCCAGCGGACGGAACTATGGCTACACCTTC.

The CDR3 spells CASSPEGRGVYEQYF. The CDR3 DNA follows: TGTGCCAGCTCACCGGAGGGCAGGGGCGTCTACGAGCAGTACTTC. This chain links TRBV18 with TRBJ2-7, with D perhaps being TRBD1 or TRBD2 (6 bases each). The CDR3 totals 15 residues. V was cut by 3 bases and J by 3 bases, with 15 bases left in between. Germline V lookup: CDR1 KGHSH, CDR2 LQKENI.

This clonotype appeared a single time. A much larger clone differs by one base, so this may be a read error. This rearrangement joins TRBV3-1 to TRBJ2-5, with D unresolved. In germline, CDR1 is LGHDT, CDR2 YNNKEL (reference sequence). The CDR3 has 15 residues. CDR3 region: CASSQGQANQEAQYF. As DNA, the CDR3 is TGTGCCAGCAGCCAGGGTCAAGCCAACCAAGAGGCCCAGTACTTC.

This clonotype came up a few times. The chain is built from TRBV18 and TRBJ2-1, with TRBD2 as a possible D gene (5 bases). V was trimmed by 2 bases and J by 9 bases, leaving 8 bases between them. CDR3 length: 12 residues. In germline, CDR1 is KGHSH, CDR2 LQKENI. CDR3 coding DNA: TGTGCCAGCTCACCAGACCGGGGTGAGCAGTTCTTC. Its translation: CASSPDRGEQFF.

With regard to this clonotype: A read error is possible here, since a much larger clone lies one base away. The chain recombines TRBV4-2 with TRBJ2-3; D call uncertain. Per germline, CDR1 LGHNA and CDR2 YNFKEQ. V lost 0 bases and J lost 2, with 9 bases in between. The CDR3 contains 15 residues. CDR3: CASSQEYMTTDTQYF. The DNA of the CDR3 is TGTGCCAGCAGCCAAGAATACATGACCACAGATACGCAGTATTTT.

Points on this clonotype: This clone may be a read error of a much larger clone one base away. V usage is TRBV29-1 and J usage is TRBJ2-7; D possibly uses TRBD1 or TRBD2 (5 bases each). The CDR3 totals 10 residues. The V end lost 5 bases, the J end lost 9 bases, and 11 bases lay between the germline ends. Germline V gives CDR1 SQVTM, CDR2 ANQGSEA. The CDR3 sequence is CSVFRGGQYF. CDR3 in DNA: TGCAGCGTTTTTCGGGGCGGGCAGTACTTC.

This clonotype showed up many times. The chain joins TRBV4-1 to TRBJ2-6; D is perhaps TRBD1 or TRBD2 (5 bases each). Germline loops: CDR1 MGHRA, CDR2 YSYEKL. V was shortened by 4 bases and J by 3 bases, with 22 bases between the two germline ends. CDR3 length: 19 residues. Here the CDR3 reads CASSLTSGTGLGGANVLTF. The CDR3 coding sequence is TGCGCCAGCAGCCTCACTTCCGGGACCGGGCTTGGTGGGGCCAACGTCCTGACTTTC.

The chain employs TRBV7-2 and TRBJ2-7; TRBD1 matches 12 bases. The ends lost 1 base at V and 7 bases at J; junction bases unmatched: 11. The CDR3 runs to 17 residues. Germline V gene lookup returns CDR1 SGHTA and CDR2 FQGNSA. The DNA for the CDR3 is TGTGCCAGCAGCTTAGTCGGGACAGGGGGCATCGTCAATGAGCAGTACTTC. It yields the protein CASSLVGTGGIVNEQYF.

The gene calls are TRBV5-4 and TRBJ1-2; D is unclear. V dropped 4 bases and J dropped 4 bases, with 14 bases sitting between them. This CDR3 has 14 residues. Germline CDR1 is SGHNT and CDR2 is YYREEE (reference sequence). In DNA, the CDR3 is TGTGCCAGCAGCCGGCTCCAGGCCGCCTATGGCTACACCTTC. It encodes CASSRLQAAYGYTF.

To note about this clonotype: This may be a read error: a much more frequent sequence differs by one nucleotide. This chain connects TRBV5-5 to TRBJ2-1; D is perhaps TRBD2 (6 bases). The assigned J gene may be wrong: the sequence end matches TRBJ2-7 better. The CDR3 spans 16 residues. CDR1 is SGHKS and CDR2 is YYEKEE in the germline V gene (reference sequence). CDR3 bases: TGTGCCAGCAGCTCCCGGGCGGGGAGCTCCTACAATGAGCAGTACTTC. This codes for CASSSRAGSSYNEQYF.

At least ten counts were recorded for this clonotype. This chain links TRBV3-1 with TRBJ2-3; 9 nucleotides line up with TRBD2. This CDR3 comprises 17 residues. V lost 0 bases, J lost 3 bases, and 7 bases stayed unmatched. CDR1 is LGHDT, CDR2 YNNKEL, per germline (reference sequence). CDR3 loop: CASSQEQLAGRTDTQYF. The CDR3 bases are TGTGCCAGCAGCCAAGAGCAGCTAGCGGGGAGGACAGATACGCAGTATTTT.

In its sample, this clonotype was seen many times. The chain recombines TRBV9 with TRBJ2-1, with D possibly being TRBD2 (6 bases). Germline V gene sequence: CDR1 SGDLS, CDR2 YYNGEE. CDR3 length: 16 residues. Trimming cost V 0 bases and J 3 bases, with 13 bases left between them. Here the CDR3 reads CASSVGVSGDYNEQFF. The CDR3 DNA is TGTGCCAGCAGCGTAGGTGTTAGCGGAGACTACAATGAGCAGTTCTTC.

As to this clonotype: Being one base from a much bigger clone, this may be a read error. The chain combines TRBV7-2 with TRBJ1-2, with a possible D match to TRBD1 (5 bases). Germline CDR1 SGHTA, CDR2 FQGNSA. The CDR3 totals 15 residues. V lost 0 bases and J 2 bases, leaving 10 bases between the germline ends. The CDR3 DNA reads TGTGCCAGCAGCTTAGCCGGGACGGTAAACTATGGCTACACCTTC. Translating gives CASSLAGTVNYGYTF.

The gene calls are TRBV20-1 and TRBJ2-4, with TRBD1 identical over 8 bases. The last part of the DNA fits TRBJ2-7 better; the J call may be wrong. The CDR3 sequence is 15 residues long. The V gene's germline CDR1 is DFQATT and CDR2 SNEGSKA (reference sequence). For the CDR3, the DNA is TGCAGTGCTGGAGCCATGGACAGGGCGGTAGCCGAGCAGTACTTC. Amino acid sequence: CSAGAMDRAVAEQYF.

This clonotype showed up many times. V is TRBV5-1 and J is TRBJ2-4, with 7 bases lining up with TRBD1. Germline CDR1 is SGHRS and CDR2 is YFSETQ. Germline trimming cut 0 bases from V and 3 bases from J; bases unmatched to any gene: 12. This CDR3 has 18 amino acids. CDR3 protein: CASSLARIQGSDKNIQYF. DNA of the CDR3: TGCGCCAGCAGCTTGGCGCGGATACAGGGGTCGGACAAAAACATTCAGTACTTC.

The chain couples TRBV6-2 or TRBV6-3 to TRBJ2-1; D is tentatively TRBD1 or TRBD2 (5 bases each). Trimming took off 3 bases at V and 8 bases at J, with 20 bases between the two ends. This CDR3 is built from 16 residues. The germline V gene has CDR1 MNHEY and CDR2 SVGEGT. The CDR3, as DNA: TGTGCCAGCAGTTATACGGGGACCTTCCCTTACGATGAGCAGTTCTTC. The encoded protein is CASSYTGTFPYDEQFF.

In the case of this clonotype: An end of the junction does not agree with germline; a read error may underlie this. This chain uses TRBV7-6 with TRBJ2-7; maybe TRBD1 (6 bases). The germline gives CDR1 SGHVS, CDR2 FNYEAQ. The CDR3 covers 13 residues. This chain's CDR3 is CAGSLRDTGEQYF. The CDR3 DNA follows: TGTGCCGGCAGCTTAAGGGACACTGGCGAGCAGTACTTC.